A selection of T cell receptor beta chains follows, all from one sample in a study of blood T cell repertoires in COVID-19. The method was immunoSEQ multiplex PCR; TCRdb's version includes in-frame clones alone and lacks a portion of them. The repertoire holds approximately 320,000 clones, roughly 89% seen once, with just under 9% in the top ten. Sequenced input: PBMCs or T cells enriched from blood (not recorded which). Receptor source: a woman between 18 and 29 years old who had recovered from COVID-19. Both conserved end residues are part of each CDR3. A D gene is named only where the DNA matches it firmly. Some rows mark clone size as missing; the rest say once, few, many or name a class of expanded clone.

CDR3nt: TGTGCCAGCAGTTTATCGGGGTCTAACTCTGGAAACACCATATATTTT
CDR3aa: CASSLSGSNSGNTIYF
j_gene: TRBJ1-3
d_gene: .
v_gene: TRBV28
abundance: .

CDR3nt: TGTGCCAGCAGCCACGACAGTGACTCTGGAAACACCATATATTTT
CDR3aa: CASSHDSDSGNTIYF
j_gene: TRBJ1-3
d_gene: .
v_gene: TRBV5-5
abundance: .

CDR3nt: TGTGCCAGCAGTTTTGCGGGGGCCTGGGGCTACACCTTC
CDR3aa: CASSFAGAWGYTF
j_gene: TRBJ1-2
d_gene: .
v_gene: TRBV28
abundance: .

CDR3nt: TGTGCCAGCAGCTTAGAAGTCAGGGGACAGGGCTCCTATAATTCACCCCTCCACTTT
CDR3aa: CASSLEVRGQGSYNSPLHF
j_gene: TRBJ1-6
d_gene: TRBD1
v_gene: TRBV7-6
abundance: .

CDR3nt: TGTGCCACCCAGGGATCGACTGGAAACACCATATATTTT
CDR3aa: CATQGSTGNTIYF
j_gene: TRBJ1-3
d_gene: .
v_gene: TRBV25-1
abundance: .

CDR3nt: TGCACTGGGACTAGCGGGGAAGATACGCAGTATTTT
CDR3aa: CTGTSGEDTQYF
j_gene: TRBJ2-3
d_gene: TRBD2
v_gene: TRBV29-1
abundance: .

CDR3nt: TGTGCCAGCAGCTTGGGGCTTTCACCCCTCCACTTT
CDR3aa: CASSLGLSPLHF
j_gene: TRBJ1-6
d_gene: .
v_gene: TRBV6-5
abundance: .

CDR3nt: TGTGCCAGCAGTTTTCCCGGAGGGAGTACCTACGAGCAGTACTTC
CDR3aa: CASSFPGGSTYEQYF
j_gene: TRBJ2-7
d_gene: .
v_gene: TRBV28
abundance: .

CDR3nt: TGCAGCGTTGATGGAGGCAGGAACACCGGGGAGCTGTTTTTT
CDR3aa: CSVDGGRNTGELFF
j_gene: TRBJ2-2
d_gene: .
v_gene: TRBV29-1
abundance: few

CDR3nt: TGTGCCACCGGGACAGCTAACAATGAGCAGTTCTTC
CDR3aa: CATGTANNEQFF
j_gene: TRBJ2-1
d_gene: TRBD1
v_gene: TRBV15
abundance: .

CDR3nt: TGTGCCTGGAGTGGGGACAATCGCGCTGAAGCTTTCTTT
CDR3aa: CAWSGDNRAEAFF
j_gene: TRBJ1-1
d_gene: .
v_gene: TRBV30
abundance: many

CDR3nt: TGTGCCAGCAGTTTAATTGGCGGGGCCGGGGGCTATGGCTACACCTTC
CDR3aa: CASSLIGGAGGYGYTF
j_gene: TRBJ1-2
d_gene: .
v_gene: TRBV28
abundance: .

CDR3nt: TGCGCCAGCAGCCAGAGGACTAGCGGTACCTACGAGCAGTACTTC
CDR3aa: CASSQRTSGTYEQYF
j_gene: TRBJ2-7
d_gene: TRBD2
v_gene: TRBV4-3
abundance: .

CDR3nt: TGTGCCAGCTCACCAATCCGTACAGATACGCAGTATTTT
CDR3aa: CASSPIRTDTQYF
j_gene: TRBJ2-3
d_gene: .
v_gene: TRBV18
abundance: .

CDR3nt: TGTGCCAGCAGCGTAGACCCAGGGGGCCTCGGGGAGCTGTTTTTT
CDR3aa: CASSVDPGGLGELFF
j_gene: TRBJ2-2
d_gene: TRBD1
v_gene: TRBV9
abundance: .

CDR3nt: TGTGCCAGCAGCGTTGACCCCACAGGGGGCACTGAAGCTTTCTTT
CDR3aa: CASSVDPTGGTEAFF
j_gene: TRBJ1-1
d_gene: TRBD1
v_gene: TRBV9
abundance: .